This entry lists 2 T cell receptor beta chains sequenced from one sample in a study of blood T cell repertoires in COVID-19. Generated by immunoSEQ multiplex PCR, the TCRdb table keeps only in-frame clones and is missing some. The sample lists 40,000 or so clones; around four fifths were seen once. The sample was peripheral blood. The receptor source for this set is a man aged 45 to 65 with active COVID-19.

The rearrangement joins TRBV27 to TRBJ1-5; D gene ambiguous. From germline, CDR1 is MNHEY and CDR2 SMNVEV (reference sequence). The CDR3 runs to 14 residues. V was pared by 5 bases and J by 4 bases, with 12 bases between. The CDR3 coding sequence is TGTGCCAGCAGTCGTAGACGGGGAAATCAGCCCCAGCATTTT. It encodes CASSRRRGNQPQHF.

The chain joins TRBV24-1 to TRBJ2-1; 12 bases are shared with TRBD2. This CDR3 is built from 16 residues. J lost 4 bases, V lost 5 bases, and 5 bases had no gene match. CDR1 and CDR2 from the germline V gene are KGHDR and SFDVKD. The CDR3: CATSGPTSGRYNEQFF. CDR3 in DNA: TGTGCCACCAGTGGCCCCACTAGCGGGAGGTACAATGAGCAGTTCTTC.